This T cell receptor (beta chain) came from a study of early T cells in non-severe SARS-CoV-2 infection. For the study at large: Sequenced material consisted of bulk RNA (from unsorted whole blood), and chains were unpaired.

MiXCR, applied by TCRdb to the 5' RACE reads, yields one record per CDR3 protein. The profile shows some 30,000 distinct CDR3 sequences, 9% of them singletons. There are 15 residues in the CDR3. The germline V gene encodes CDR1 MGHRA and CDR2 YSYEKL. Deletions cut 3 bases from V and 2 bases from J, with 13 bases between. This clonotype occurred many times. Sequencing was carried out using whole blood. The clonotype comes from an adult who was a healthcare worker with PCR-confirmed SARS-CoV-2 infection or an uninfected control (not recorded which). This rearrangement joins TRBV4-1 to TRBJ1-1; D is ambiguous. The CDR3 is CASSQSGGSNTEAFF. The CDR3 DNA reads TGCGCCAGCAGCCAGTCCGGTGGCAGTAACACTGAAGCTTTCTTT.